These 30 T cell receptor beta chains were all obtained from the same sample, sequenced in a study of blood T cell repertoires in COVID-19. The repertoire was sequenced with immunoSEQ multiplex PCR; TCRdb's copy has only in-frame clones and lacks some. The data contain over 110,000 clones, 80% to 90% of them singletons. Source material: peripheral blood. The receptors derive from a woman between 50 and 59 years old with acute or convalescent COVID-19.

This chain joins TRBV2 and TRBJ1-2, with a tentative D call TRBD1 (6 bases). The CDR3 has 14 residues. Trimming removed 0 bases from V and 6 bases from J, with 11 bases in between. Germline V gives CDR1 SNHLY, CDR2 FYNNEI. The CDR3 is CASSEAGGYDGYTF. In DNA form, the CDR3 reads TGTGCCAGCAGTGAAGCAGGGGGTTACGATGGCTACACCTTC.

The chain is built from TRBV18 and TRBJ1-6; D is unclear. V gave up 6 bases and J gave up 10 bases, with 13 bases separating them. Germline values: CDR1 KGHSH, CDR2 LQKENI. The CDR3 length is 13 residues. The CDR3 protein is CASSPVIESPLHF. CDR3 nucleotides: TGTGCCAGCTCCCCTGTAATTGAGTCACCCCTCCACTTT.

The chain recombines TRBV7-8 with TRBJ2-3, with 9 bases matching TRBD1. This CDR3 has 16 residues. Per germline, CDR1 SGHVS and CDR2 FQNEAQ. With 8 bases clipped from V and 3 bases from J, the junction kept 12 bases outside the gene matches. The DNA of the CDR3 is TGTGCCAGCCAGAACAGGGGGCAAGGGAGGACAGATACGCAGTATTTT. Amino acids: CASQNRGQGRTDTQYF.

The V and J genes are TRBV9 and TRBJ1-1, with D possibly matching TRBD1 (5 bases). This CDR3 comprises 13 residues. V was clipped by 4 bases and J by 1 base, with 8 bases between them. Germline values: CDR1 SGDLS, CDR2 YYNGEE. CDR3: CASSPGGNTEAFF. As DNA, the CDR3 is TGTGCCAGCAGCCCGGGGGGGAACACTGAAGCTTTCTTT.

As DNA, the CDR3 is TGTGCCAGCAGCTCCTACAGGGCAGGCGGGGCCAACGTCCTGACTTTC. Protein: CASSSYRAGGANVLTF. V usage is TRBV7-3 and J usage is TRBJ2-6; perhaps TRBD1 as D (6 bases). The V and J ends lost 4 bases and 4 bases respectively, with 14 bases between them. Germline CDR1 and CDR2: SGHTA and FQGTGA. There are 16 residues in the CDR3.

The gene calls are TRBV18 and TRBJ1-1; D uncertain. The CDR3 sequence is 11 residues long. Trimming removed 4 bases from V and 4 bases from J, with 4 bases in between. In germline, CDR1 is KGHSH, CDR2 LQKENI. The CDR3 bases are TGTGCCAGCTCACTATTCACTGAAGCTTTCTTT. Translation: CASSLFTEAFF.

Written as DNA, the CDR3 is TGTGCCAGCAGCTTAATTGCGGGAGAGTACAATGAGCAGTTCTTC. It specifies CASSLIAGEYNEQFF. V gene TRBV7-3 combines with J gene TRBJ2-1; 7 positions match TRBD2. The CDR3 spans 15 residues. Trimming removed 1 base from V and 4 bases from J; junction bases left unmatched: 4. CDR1 is SGHTA and CDR2 is FQGTGA in the germline V gene.

The CDR3 region is CASRSEPTVTDTQYF. The CDR3 nucleotides read TGTGCCAGCAGATCCGAGCCGACTGTGACAGATACGCAGTATTTT. V is TRBV4-2 and J is TRBJ2-3; D gene ambiguous. In germline, CDR1 is LGHNA, CDR2 YNFKEQ. Trimming took 6 bases from V and 3 from J, leaving 16 bases between them. The CDR3 sequence is 15 residues long.

This chain uses TRBV11-2 with TRBJ1-1; no definite D call. Germline CDR1 SGHAT, CDR2 FQNNGV. The length of the CDR3 is 15 residues. The ends were cut back, 4 bases at V and 4 bases at J, with 16 bases in the middle. In nucleotides, the CDR3 is TGTGCCAGCAGCTCGCACAGTTTGGTGGGCACTGAAGCTTTCTTT. Translating it yields CASSSHSLVGTEAFF.

V gene TRBV7-6 combines with J gene TRBJ1-1, with unresolved D. This CDR3 is 15 amino acids long. Germline-derived CDR1 and CDR2 are SGHVS and FNYEAQ. V was trimmed by 5 bases and J by 1 base, leaving 14 bases between them. The CDR3 DNA sequence: TGTGCCAGCAGCAATACCCGCCAGTCGAACACTGAAGCTTTCTTT. It is translated as CASSNTRQSNTEAFF.

This clone showed up just once. The chain joins TRBV9 to TRBJ2-5; no clear D. The CDR3 has 13 amino acids. Trimming removed 4 bases from V and 1 base from J, with 8 bases in between. From germline, CDR1 is SGDLS and CDR2 YYNGEE. For the CDR3, the DNA is TGTGCCAGCAGCCGAGCCTCCCAAGAGACCCAGTACTTC. As protein: CASSRASQETQYF.

V is TRBV29-1 and J is TRBJ2-1, with TRBD1 matching 9 bases. This CDR3 contains 15 residues. From germline, CDR1 is SQVTM and CDR2 ANQGSEA. V lost 8 bases to trimming and J lost 4 bases; unmatched junction nucleotides: 12. The chain's CDR3 is CSLGASDRGYNEQFF. The CDR3 DNA follows: TGCAGCCTGGGGGCATCGGACAGGGGTTACAATGAGCAGTTCTTC.

The chain recombines TRBV3-1 (or the pseudogene TRBV3-2) with TRBJ1-1; TRBD1 matches at 12 bases. CDR1 and CDR2 (germline): LGHDT, YNNKEL (reference sequence). The ends lost 3 bases at V and 5 bases at J; junction bases unmatched: 10. This CDR3 region has 17 residues. This CDR3 reads CASSQRGTGGEYTEAFF. CDR3 coding DNA: TGTGCCAGCAGCCAGCGCGGGACAGGGGGCGAGTATACTGAAGCTTTCTTT.

V and J are TRBV27 and TRBJ2-1; D is uncertain. Per the germline V gene, CDR1 is MNHEY and CDR2 is SMNVEV (reference sequence). V gave up 7 bases and J gave up 7 bases, with 23 bases separating them. The CDR3 extends over 16 amino acids. The CDR3 spells CASTPSVGFGKNEQFF. As DNA, the CDR3 is TGTGCCAGCACCCCCAGCGTGGGTTTTGGTAAGAATGAGCAGTTCTTC.

This chain uses TRBV11-3 with TRBJ1-1, with D hard to call. Trimming left V 0 bases short and J 4 bases short, with 9 bases between. Germline V CDR1 and CDR2: SGHNT, YENEEA. This CDR3 comprises 14 residues. The CDR3 coding sequence is TGTGCCAGCAGCTTAGATGGTAGTGGCACTGAAGCTTTCTTT. Protein product: CASSLDGSGTEAFF.

The rearrangement links TRBV6-5 to TRBJ2-1, with TRBD2 identical over 14 bases. The CDR3 has 15 residues. In germline, CDR1 is MNHEY, CDR2 SVGAGI. The trim removed 6 bases at V and 6 bases at J, leaving 4 bases unmatched. This chain's CDR3 is CASRRLAGGLNEQFF. The CDR3 coding sequence is TGTGCCAGCAGGAGACTAGCGGGGGGGCTCAATGAGCAGTTCTTC.

The chain joins TRBV18 to TRBJ2-3; D uncertain. V was shortened by 5 bases and J by 0 bases, with 3 bases between the two germline ends. The CDR3 covers 12 residues. Germline V gives CDR1 KGHSH, CDR2 LQKENI. CDR3 protein: CASSESTDTQYF. The CDR3 coding sequence is TGTGCCAGCTCAGAGAGCACAGATACGCAGTATTTT.

This chain uses TRBV5-1 with TRBJ2-1, with a tentative D call TRBD2 (7 bases). V was shortened by 7 bases and J by 1 base, with 12 bases between the two germline ends. This CDR3 spans 14 amino acids. Germline V gene lookup returns CDR1 SGHRS and CDR2 YFSETQ. The CDR3 protein is CASRGAGSYNEQFF. The CDR3 nucleotides are TGCGCCAGCCGGGGGGCGGGATCCTACAATGAGCAGTTCTTC.

This clone was counted only a few times. The chain combines TRBV6-5 with TRBJ1-4; weak D call: TRBD1 (6 bases). Deletions cut 5 bases from V and 4 bases from J, with 14 bases between. CDR1 is MNHEY and CDR2 is SVGAGI in the germline V gene. The CDR3 is 15 residues long. The CDR3 DNA sequence: TGTGCCAGCAGTATCACAGGGTATGGTAATGAAAAACTGTTTTTT. Its translation: CASSITGYGNEKLFF.

This clone was seen a single time. The chain employs TRBV12-3 or TRBV12-4 and TRBJ2-2; weak D call: TRBD1 (6 bases). Trimming took off 7 bases at V and 5 bases at J, with 11 bases between the two ends. The CDR3 extends over 13 amino acids. The CDR3 nucleotides read TGTGCCAGCAACCCAGGGGTTACCGGGGAGCTGTTTTTT. Encoded protein: CASNPGVTGELFF.

The chain couples TRBV18 to TRBJ2-7, with 7 bases lining up with TRBD2. CDR3 length: 14 residues. Germline CDR1 reads KGHSH; CDR2 reads LQKENI. Trimming cost V 3 bases and J 4 bases; bases outside gene matches: 6. CDR3 residues: CASSPAGVEYEQYF. CDR3 coding DNA: TGTGCCAGCTCACCGGCGGGAGTGGAGTACGAGCAGTACTTC.

The V call is TRBV2, the J call TRBJ2-1, with a weak D call TRBD1 (5 bases). CDR3 length equals 13 residues. Looked up from germline, CDR1 is SNHLY and CDR2 is FYNNEI. The V end was cut by 7 bases, the J end by 3 bases, with 10 bases between. In DNA, the CDR3 is TGTGCCAGCATACAGGTGAGCTACAATGAGCAGTTCTTC. Its translation is CASIQVSYNEQFF. The full variable domain, its missing parts supplied by reference TRBV2 and TRBJ2-1, is EPEVTQTPSHQVTQMGQEVILRCVPISNHLYFYWYRQILGQKVEFLVSFYNNEISEKSEIFDDQFSVERPDGSNFTLKIRSTKLEDSAMYFCASIQVSYNEQFFGPGTRLTVL.

The rearrangement uses TRBV28 and TRBJ1-5; D unresolved. CDR3 length: 16 amino acids. V lost 3 bases, J lost 0 bases, and 12 bases lay in between. CDR1 is MDHEN, CDR2 SYDVKM, per germline. CDR3 in amino acids: CASSFSKRYSNQPQHF. The CDR3 nucleotides read TGTGCCAGCAGTTTCTCGAAGAGGTATAGCAATCAGCCCCAGCATTTT.

This rearrangement joins TRBV3-1 (or the pseudogene TRBV3-2) to TRBJ2-7; D might be TRBD2 (6 bases). Trimming took off 4 bases at V and 6 bases at J, with 7 bases between the two ends. CDR1 LGHDT and CDR2 YNNKEL come from the germline V gene (reference sequence). This CDR3 has 11 residues. CDR3 in amino acids: CASSLGGEQYF. Here the CDR3 DNA reads TGTGCCAGCAGCCTGGGGGGCGAGCAGTACTTC.

The rearrangement joins TRBV14 to TRBJ1-1, with D maybe TRBD1 (5 bases). This CDR3 is built from 14 residues. Germline CDR1 is SGHDN and CDR2 is FVKESK. V dropped 4 bases and J dropped 5 bases, with 14 bases sitting between them. The chain's CDR3 is CASSPVTRGTEAFF. The CDR3 coding sequence is TGTGCCAGCAGCCCAGTGACCCGGGGGACTGAAGCTTTCTTT.

This chain connects TRBV25-1 to TRBJ2-3; a weak D match, TRBD2 (6 bases). The CDR3 runs 18 residues. From germline, CDR1 is MGHDK and CDR2 SYGVNS. The ends were cut back, 3 bases at V and 3 bases at J, with 22 bases in the middle. The DNA for the CDR3 is TGTGCCAGCAGTGACCCTCTTTCAAGCGGGTCGTGGACAGATACGCAGTATTTT. It codes for CASSDPLSSGSWTDTQYF.

This clone was counted a single time. The CDR3 bases are TGTGCCAGCGGCGGCCTCAATCAGCCCCAGCATTTT. Protein product: CASGGLNQPQHF. V and J are TRBV6-6 and TRBJ1-5; the D is unclear. This CDR3 has 12 amino acids. The germline V gene encodes CDR1 MNHNY and CDR2 SVGAGI (reference sequence). V lost 8 bases to trimming and J lost 3 bases, with 8 bases between them.

The sample holds a few counts of this clone. V is TRBV5-1 and J is TRBJ2-7; TRBD2 aligns across 10 bases. V lost 0 bases, J lost 4 bases, and 4 bases stayed unmatched. Germline V lookup: CDR1 SGHRS, CDR2 YFSETQ. The CDR3 has 15 amino acids. The CDR3 coding sequence is TGCGCCAGCAGCTTGGCTAGCGGGGGAATTTACGAGCAGTACTTC. This gives the protein CASSLASGGIYEQYF.

The chain recombines TRBV11-2 with TRBJ2-5, with 9 nucleotides matching TRBD2. CDR3 length: 13 residues. Per the germline V gene, CDR1 is SGHAT and CDR2 is FQNNGV. V lost 5 bases, J lost 6 bases, and 4 bases stayed unmatched. CDR3 region: CASSLGLAQTQYF. In nucleotides, the CDR3 is TGTGCCAGCAGCCTGGGACTAGCACAGACCCAGTACTTC.

The rearrangement joins TRBV6-1 to TRBJ2-1; D call uncertain. The germline V gene encodes CDR1 MNHNS and CDR2 SASEGT. V was clipped by 4 bases and J by 2 bases, with 15 bases between them. CDR3 size: 16 residues. As DNA, the CDR3 is TGTGCCAGCAGTGTCGACTCCTCCAGCACCTACAATGAGCAGTTCTTC. Amino acids: CASSVDSSSTYNEQFF.